Presented here are 18 T cell receptor beta chains from one specimen sequenced in a study of regulatory T cells in long-lasting Graves disease. Building of the TCR beta libraries involved iRepertoire HTBI primers and Arm-PCR of CDR3 regions. TCRdb re-analysed the multiplex PCR reads in MiXCR, keeping a single row per CDR3 protein. The sample lists 450,000 or so distinct CDR3 sequences, under 25% occurring once. Regarding time point: persistent/refractory GD, antithyroid drugs over 5 years with positive TRAb. From RNA extracted from PBMCs, the TCR library was made. Sequencing was performed on peripheral blood mononuclear cells (PBMCs), taken when the disease was refractory, from a patient treated with antithyroid drugs. The source of these receptors is a female donor with Graves disease.

The genes are TRBV11-3 and TRBJ2-3; D uncertain. Germline V gene sequence: CDR1 SGHNT, CDR2 YENEEA. CDR3 length equals 15 residues. With 4 bases removed from V and 0 bases from J, the gap between germline ends came to 11 bases. CDR3 loop: CASSSQRSSTDTQYF. The CDR3, as DNA: TGTGCCAGCAGCTCTCAGCGTTCTAGCACAGATACGCAGTATTTT.

This clonotype has at least ten counts. V usage is TRBV11-1 and J usage is TRBJ1-2; no clear D. The germline gives CDR1 SGHAT, CDR2 FQDESV (reference sequence). The CDR3 runs 13 residues. Deletions cut 4 bases from V and 3 bases from J, with 9 bases between. The CDR3 loop reads CASSSERDYGYTF. CDR3 DNA sequence: TGTGCCAGCAGCTCCGAGAGAGACTATGGCTACACCTTC.

This clonotype was found a few times. V is TRBV25-1 and J is TRBJ2-7, with 11 positions matching TRBD2. This CDR3 has 16 amino acids. Per the germline V gene, CDR1 is MGHDK and CDR2 is SYGVNS. V lost 8 bases, J lost 4 bases, and 13 bases stayed unmatched. CDR3 region: CASVGTSGEGPYEQYF. As DNA, the CDR3 is TGTGCCAGCGTAGGGACTAGCGGAGAGGGGCCATACGAGCAGTACTTC.

A few counts support this clonotype. CDR3 in DNA: TGTGCCAGCAGCACGCGGGGCGGGGAGGCAGATACGCAGTATTTT. As protein: CASSTRGGEADTQYF. The chain is built from TRBV7-2 and TRBJ2-3; D is perhaps TRBD2 (6 bases). Germline lookup yields CDR1 SGHTA and CDR2 FQGNSA. V was cut by 5 bases and J by 4 bases, with 16 bases left in between. This CDR3 region has 15 residues.

This chain connects TRBV12-3 or TRBV12-4 to TRBJ2-5, with TRBD2 identical over 8 bases. The CDR3 runs 15 residues. The J segment lost 3 bases and the V segment lost 5 bases, leaving 8 bases of the junction unmatched. CDR3 sequence reads: CASSQNGLAEETQYF. In DNA, the CDR3 is TGTGCCAGCAGTCAGAACGGACTAGCAGAAGAGACCCAGTACTTC.

This clonotype was recorded at least ten times. This chain joins TRBV28 and TRBJ2-7; tentative D call: TRBD1 (5 bases). Trimming cost V 5 bases and J 9 bases, with 17 bases left between them. CDR3 length equals 13 residues. Per the germline V gene, CDR1 is MDHEN and CDR2 is SYDVKM. CDR3 region: CASSPTTAVVQYF. The DNA of the CDR3 is TGTGCCAGCAGTCCAACGACAGCCGTCGTGCAGTACTTC.

This clonotype was recorded at least ten times. This chain uses TRBV28 with TRBJ1-2, with 7 bases fitting TRBD1. The V and J ends lost 6 bases and 4 bases, in that order; junction bases with no gene match: 8. The CDR3 extends over 14 amino acids. Germline V lookup: CDR1 MDHEN, CDR2 SYDVKM. The CDR3 loop is CASRLGQSVYGYTF. The CDR3 DNA sequence: TGTGCCAGCAGGTTGGGACAGAGCGTCTATGGCTACACCTTC.

The chain is built from TRBV15 and TRBJ1-6; D is undetermined. The germline V and J ends were trimmed by 3 bases and 9 bases, with 6 bases remaining between them. CDR3 length equals 12 residues. The V gene's germline CDR1 is LNHNV and CDR2 YYDKDF (reference sequence). The CDR3, as DNA: TGTGCCACCAGCAGTTCGAGTTCACCCCTCCACTTT. It translates to CATSSSSSPLHF.

This clonotype was counted between two and nine times. The chain is built from TRBV6-1 and TRBJ1-5, with no clear D. Germline V lookup: CDR1 MNHNS, CDR2 SASEGT. The CDR3 runs to 14 residues. Trimming cost V 6 bases and J 1 base, with 10 bases left between them. The DNA of the CDR3 is TGTGCCAGCAGCCAAAGGGCAAGCAATCAGCCCCAGCATTTT. Its protein product is CASSQRASNQPQHF.

This clonotype occurred many times. The chain links TRBV7-2 to TRBJ2-4; D unresolved. The germline V gene encodes CDR1 SGHTA and CDR2 FQGNSA. This CDR3 is built from 16 residues. Deletions cut 2 bases from V and 1 base from J, with 12 bases between. The CDR3 DNA reads TGTGCCAGCAGCTTACAAGAAGTGGGGGCCAAAAACATTCAGTACTTC. It codes for CASSLQEVGAKNIQYF.

This clonotype has at least ten counts. The chain is built from TRBV28 and TRBJ1-3; D gene uncertain. V was trimmed by 3 bases and J by 3 bases, leaving 12 bases between them. This CDR3 comprises 15 residues. Germline values: CDR1 MDHEN, CDR2 SYDVKM. Written as DNA, the CDR3 is TGTGCCAGCAGTTTGCGAAGCTGGTTTGGAAACACCATATATTTT. The encoded protein is CASSLRSWFGNTIYF.

This clonotype has a handful of counts. The chain has TRBV5-1 and TRBJ2-1; 10 nucleotides line up with TRBD1. The CDR3 sequence is 16 residues long. Germline trimming cut 1 base from V and 4 bases from J; bases unmatched to any gene: 5. Germline V gives CDR1 SGHRS, CDR2 YFSETQ. CDR3: CASSLTTGGNYNEQFF. The CDR3 nucleotides read TGCGCCAGCAGCTTGACGACAGGGGGCAATTACAATGAGCAGTTCTTC.

The rearrangement links TRBV5-5 to TRBJ1-2, with D maybe TRBD1 (6 bases). Germline lookup yields CDR1 SGHKS and CDR2 YYEKEE (reference sequence). V lost 2 bases and J 7 bases, leaving 9 bases between the germline ends. The CDR3 spans 12 residues. CDR3 bases: TGTGCCAGCAGCTTTGACAGGCCTGGCTACACCTTC. It yields the protein CASSFDRPGYTF.

This clonotype came up a few times. This rearrangement joins TRBV28 to TRBJ2-3; weak D call: TRBD2 (6 bases). Trimming removed 7 bases at V and 2 bases at J, with 22 bases between. This CDR3 is 17 amino acids long. CDR1 is MDHEN and CDR2 is SYDVKM in the germline V gene. The CDR3 loop reads CASTPSRGLSYTDTQYF. The CDR3 coding sequence is TGTGCCAGCACCCCCTCGCGGGGCCTCTCTTACACAGATACGCAGTATTTT.

As regards this clonotype: A much larger clone lies one base from this, so it may be a read error. The CDR3 carries no conserved terminal phenylalanine or tryptophan, so it likely arises from a read error. The V and J genes are TRBV2 and TRBJ1-1; D gene uncertain. The V end was cut by 0 bases, the J end by 11 bases, with 4 bases between. Per germline, CDR1 SNHLY and CDR2 FYNNEI. This CDR3 spans 10 amino acids. CDR3 region: CASSEAVAFS. In DNA, the CDR3 is TGTGCCAGCAGTGAAGCTGTGGCTTTCTCT.

This clonotype was counted ten times or more. The chain carries TRBV6-1 and TRBJ2-5; no reliable D call. There are 11 residues in the CDR3. The V gene lost 5 bases and the J gene lost 7 bases, with 8 bases spanning the gap. In germline, CDR1 is MNHNS, CDR2 SASEGT. The CDR3 nucleotides read TGTGCCAGCAGTACTTCAGGGACCCAGTACTTC. This gives the protein CASSTSGTQYF.

This clonotype has a count of ten or more. The rearrangement joins TRBV12-3 or TRBV12-4 to TRBJ1-1; the D is unclear. This CDR3 has 13 amino acids. Between the trimmed V and J ends, which lost 7 bases and 1 base, there was a span of 10 bases. In DNA form, the CDR3 reads TGTGCCAGCACCCTACGTAGGAACACTGAAGCTTTCTTT. Its protein is CASTLRRNTEAFF.

This chain links TRBV24-1 with TRBJ2-5, with 8 bases fitting TRBD2. CDR1 and CDR2 (germline): KGHDR, SFDVKD. The CDR3 has 15 residues. Losses at the gene ends were 2 bases for V and 2 bases for J; bases not matched to a gene: 3. The DNA of the CDR3 is TGTGCCACCAGTGATTCGGCGGGGGGACAAGAGACCCAGTACTTC. This codes for CATSDSAGGQETQYF.